The present T cell receptor (beta chain) was sequenced within a study of cytomegalovirus exposure and HLA in healthy donors. Study background: Falling in the Caucasian-associated ancestry cluster were approximately 86% of some 400 genotyped donors.

Broader study findings: Clonal expansion was found to be greater in HLA-associated TCR beta chains than in equally common others in a later analysis.

This CDR3 is 12 amino acids long. CDR1 and CDR2 (germline): SGHVS, FQNEAQ. Trimming pared 10 bases from V and 6 bases from J, leaving 15 bases between. Notes on this clone: Its specificity is not known.

With 60 Vbeta and 13 Jbeta primers, the PCR was carried out. Some clones are missing from TCRdb's copy, which holds only in-frame ones; the method was immunoSEQ multiplex PCR. Of around 99,000 clones in the sample, 77% were seen once. The clonotype was recovered from a male donor in good health and CMV-seronegative. Sample: PBMCs. V gene TRBV7-8 combines with J gene TRBJ1-1, with D hard to call. The CDR3 protein is CATEGGKAEAFF. The DNA for the CDR3 is TGTGCCACCGAAGGAGGGAAGGCTGAAGCTTTCTTT.